Listed below are T cell receptor beta chains from one sample, sequenced in a study of human versus mouse CDR3 diversity and MHC coevolution. Using immunoSEQ multiplex PCR, the repertoire was profiled, and TCRdb retains in-frame clones only, with some absent. This sample has just under 60,000 clones, with around 94% found just once. The sample taken for sequencing was naive CD4+ T cells from blood. All receptors derive from a person aged 55 to 75 in good health. CDR3s include the opening cysteine and the closing phenylalanine or tryptophan. A D gene is named only where the DNA matches it firmly. Clone size is shown for a subset of rows, as once, few, many or a class of expanded clone.

d_gene | j_gene | abundance | v_gene | CDR3aa | CDR3nt
. | TRBJ2-7 | . | TRBV9 | CASGRSSYEQYF | TGTGCCAGCGGCCGGAGCTCCTACGAGCAGTACTTC
TRBD2 | TRBJ2-5 | . | TRBV11-2 | CASSLVGAGRETQYF | TGTGCCAGCAGCTTAGTCGGAGCGGGACGCGAGACCCAGTACTTC
TRBD1 | TRBJ1-2 | . | TRBV7-2 | CASSSRTGGRSYGYTF | TGCGCCAGCAGCTCCCGGACAGGGGGCCGTAGCTATGGCTACACCTTC
. | TRBJ1-1 | . | TRBV15 | CATSRDRAGHGGATFF | TGTGCCACCAGCAGAGATAGAGCGGGACACGGCGGTGCAACTTTCTTT
TRBD1 | TRBJ1-4 | . | TRBV19 | CASRNSGGPNEKLFF | TGTGCCAGTAGGAACTCAGGGGGCCCTAATGAAAAACTGTTTTTT
TRBD1 | TRBJ1-1 | . | TRBV4-1 | CASSLRTGAVTEAFF | TGCGCCAGCAGCCTACGGACAGGGGCGGTTACTGAAGCTTTCTTT
. | TRBJ1-2 | . | TRBV10-3 | CAISMDSLDYGYTF | TGTGCCATCAGTATGGACAGTCTTGATTATGGCTACACCTTC
. | TRBJ2-1 | . | TRBV21-1 | CATPPRDRVRNEQFF | TGTGCCACCCCGCCCCGGGACAGGGTCCGCAATGAGCAGTTCTTC
. | TRBJ1-1 | . | TRBV9 | CASSLELGGLNTEAFF | TGTGCCAGCAGCCTAGAACTAGGGGGATTGAACACTGAAGCTTTCTTT
. | TRBJ1-1 | . | TRBV15 | CATSRELDTEAFF | TGTGCCACCAGCAGGGAGCTGGACACTGAAGCTTTCTTT
TRBD2 | TRBJ2-1 | . | TRBV2 | CASSGRLAGGNEQFF | TGTGCCAGCAGTGGTCGCTTAGCGGGAGGCAATGAGCAGTTCTTC
. | TRBJ2-7 | . | TRBV10-1 | CASSEGQADIYEQYF | TGCGCCAGCAGCGAAGGACAAGCCGACATATACGAGCAGTACTTC
. | TRBJ2-5 | . | TRBV6-1 | CASSEARGGETQYF | TGTGCCAGCAGTGAAGCGCGCGGCGGGGAGACCCAGTACTTC
. | TRBJ1-1 | . | TRBV6-6 | CASRRTDPLEAFF | TGTGCCAGCCGGAGGACAGATCCCTTGGAAGCTTTCTTT
. | TRBJ2-7 | . | TRBV27 | CASSLAGPRSYEQYF | TGTGCCAGCAGTTTAGCGGGACCGAGATCCTACGAGCAGTACTTC
TRBD2 | TRBJ2-5 | . | TRBV18 | CASSPGTSGLQETQYF | TGTGCCAGCTCACCAGGGACTAGCGGACTCCAAGAGACCCAGTACTTC
TRBD1 | TRBJ2-1 | . | TRBV9 | CASSPRQGSYNEQFF | TGTGCCAGCAGCCCGCGACAGGGGTCCTACAATGAGCAGTTCTTC
TRBD1 | TRBJ1-1 | . | TRBV10-3 | CAISGGQGATEAFF | TGTGCCATCAGTGGGGGACAGGGGGCCACTGAAGCTTTCTTT
TRBD2 | TRBJ2-7 | . | TRBV9 | CASSVAPGGGAYEQYF | TGTGCCAGCAGCGTGGCTCCCGGGGGGGGAGCGTACGAGCAGTACTTC
TRBD1 | TRBJ2-7 | . | TRBV5-4 | CASSLGRQGPYEQYF | TGTGCCAGCAGCTTGGGGAGACAGGGCCCCTACGAGCAGTACTTC
TRBD2 | TRBJ2-2 | . | TRBV5-1 | CASSALAGGVTGELFF | TGCGCCAGCAGCGCCCTAGCGGGAGGAGTTACCGGGGAGCTGTTTTTT
TRBD1 | TRBJ1-3 | . | TRBV28 | CASSSGGQAGNTIYF | TGTGCCAGCAGTTCGGGGGGACAGGCGGGAAACACCATATATTTT
. | TRBJ2-2 | . | TRBV19 | CASSIFMGGTTGELFF | TGTGCCAGTAGTATATTCATGGGGGGAACTACCGGGGAGCTGTTTTTT
TRBD2 | TRBJ2-7 | . | TRBV29-1 | CSVSGEVSSYEQYF | TGCAGCGTTAGCGGGGAGGTAAGCTCCTACGAGCAGTACTTC
. | TRBJ1-1 | . | TRBV6-5 | CASSGSRGYTEAFF | TGTGCCAGCAGTGGTAGTAGGGGTTACACTGAAGCTTTCTTT
. | TRBJ1-5 | . | TRBV2 | CASSEGTRNQPQHF | TGTGCCAGCAGTGAAGGGACAAGAAATCAGCCCCAGCATTTT
TRBD1 | TRBJ2-3 | once | TRBV5-1 | CASSLGPGGTDTQYF | TGCGCCAGCAGCTTGGGTCCAGGGGGAACAGATACGCAGTATTTT
TRBD2 | TRBJ2-7 | few | TRBV10-3 | CAISESLAEAYEQYF | TGTGCCATCAGTGAAAGTCTAGCGGAAGCCTACGAGCAGTACTTC
TRBD1 | TRBJ1-2 | . | TRBV29-1 | CSVEDRGTGGGYTF | TGCAGCGTTGAAGATCGCGGGACAGGGGGCGGCTACACCTTC
TRBD1 | TRBJ1-6 | once | TRBV6-5 | CASSSDRGNSPLHF | TGTGCCAGCAGTTCGGACAGGGGTAATTCACCCCTCCACTTT
. | TRBJ1-3 | . | TRBV19 | CASRGPGNTIYF | TGTGCCAGCAGGGGCCCAGGAAACACCATATATTTT
. | TRBJ2-5 | . | TRBV5-1 | CASSPTQGEEETQYF | TGCGCCAGCAGCCCGACGCAGGGTGAGGAGGAGACCCAGTACTTC
TRBD1 | TRBJ1-5 | . | TRBV6-5 | CASRPNRGSQPQHF | TGTGCCAGCAGGCCAAACAGGGGCTCCCAGCCCCAGCATTTT
TRBD1 | TRBJ1-4 | . | TRBV18 | CASSALGQGTNEKLFF | TGTGCCAGCTCAGCACTCGGACAGGGGACTAATGAAAAACTGTTTTTT
TRBD1 | TRBJ1-5 | . | TRBV19 | CASSPRQGGNQPQHF | TGTGCCAGTAGTCCCCGGCAGGGGGGCAATCAGCCCCAGCATTTT
TRBD2 | TRBJ2-7 | . | TRBV11-3 | CASREGSYEQYF | TGTGCCAGCCGGGAGGGGTCCTACGAGCAGTACTTC
. | TRBJ1-2 | . | TRBV29-1 | CSVGTVYGYTF | TGCAGCGTTGGGACAGTATATGGCTACACCTTC
. | TRBJ2-7 | . | TRBV11-3 | CASSPGTPTYEQYF | TGTGCCAGCAGCCCCGGGACACCGACCTACGAGCAGTACTTC
. | TRBJ2-5 | once | TRBV10-3 | CAISPREQETQYF | TGTGCCATCAGCCCCAGGGAACAAGAGACCCAGTACTTC
TRBD2 | TRBJ2-5 | . | TRBV27 | CASSFLSGLAGQETQYF | TGTGCCAGCAGTTTCCTAAGCGGACTAGCGGGGCAAGAGACCCAGTACTTC
TRBD1 | TRBJ1-1 | . | TRBV5-4 | CASSHPDRVTEAFF | TGTGCCAGCAGCCACCCCGACAGGGTGACTGAAGCTTTCTTT
. | TRBJ1-6 | . | TRBV9 | CASSVAVVPYNSPLHF | TGTGCCAGCAGCGTGGCGGTGGTCCCCTATAATTCACCCCTCCACTTT
TRBD1 | TRBJ1-6 | . | TRBV29-1 | CSARDRDNSPLHF | TGCAGCGCCCGGGACAGGGATAATTCACCCCTCCACTTT
. | TRBJ1-3 | once | TRBV5-1 | CASSPQGGSGNTIYF | TGCGCCAGCAGCCCTCAGGGTGGCTCTGGAAACACCATATATTTT
TRBD2 | TRBJ2-7 | . | TRBV6-4 | CASSARTSGRAYEQYF | TGTGCCAGCAGTGCCAGGACTAGCGGGAGGGCGTACGAGCAGTACTTC
TRBD1 | TRBJ1-2 | . | TRBV5-4 | CASSLGGTGGNYGYTF | TGTGCCAGCAGCTTGGGTGGGACAGGGGGTAACTATGGCTACACCTTC
TRBD1 | TRBJ1-3 | . | TRBV5-1 | CASSPDRGRNTIYF | TGCGCCAGCAGCCCGGACAGGGGGAGAAACACCATATATTTT
. | TRBJ2-1 | . | TRBV15 | CATSRDLQGGEQFF | TGTGCCACCAGCAGAGATTTACAGGGCGGTGAGCAGTTCTTC
. | TRBJ1-1 | . | TRBV18 | CASSQQNTEAFF | TGTGCCAGCTCACAGCAGAACACTGAAGCTTTCTTT
TRBD2 | TRBJ2-5 | . | TRBV5-1 | CASSLGSSGGHTRETQYF | TGCGCCAGCAGCTTGGGCTCTAGCGGGGGCCACACTAGGGAGACCCAGTACTTC
TRBD2 | TRBJ2-7 | . | TRBV7-6 | CASSPRGREGLYEQYF | TGTGCCAGCAGCCCTCGGGGGAGGGAGGGCCTCTACGAGCAGTACTTC
TRBD2 | TRBJ2-5 | . | TRBV5-1 | CASSSGLAGGQETQYF | TGCGCCAGCAGCTCGGGGCTAGCGGGAGGTCAAGAGACCCAGTACTTC
. | TRBJ1-1 | . | TRBV5-8 | CASSLTGSEAFF | TGTGCCAGCAGCTTGACGGGGTCTGAAGCTTTCTTT
TRBD1 | TRBJ2-7 | . | TRBV5-4 | CASSLTGQGLEQYF | TGTGCCAGCAGCCTGACGGGACAGGGTCTCGAGCAGTACTTC
TRBD2 | TRBJ2-1 | . | TRBV5-1 | CASSLGGTSSYNEQFF | TGCGCCAGCAGCTTGGGGGGGACTAGCTCCTACAATGAGCAGTTCTTC
TRBD2 | TRBJ2-7 | . | TRBV9 | CASSVGTSGAYEQYF | TGTGCCAGCAGCGTAGGGACTAGCGGTGCCTACGAGCAGTACTTC
TRBD1 | TRBJ2-3 | . | TRBV10-1 | CASSEQGQGMRTDTQYF | TGCGCCAGCAGCGAACAAGGACAGGGGATGAGGACAGATACGCAGTATTTT